Below are 24 T cell receptor beta chains sequenced from a single sample in a study of siplizumab effects on memory and regulatory T cells. The method was immunoSEQ multiplex PCR; TCRdb's version includes in-frame clones alone and lacks a portion of them. This repertoire shows tens of thousands of clones, over 65% found once; its top ten account for approximately 4%. The sequenced sample consisted of memory CD4+ T cells sorted from blood. The source of these receptors is a human donor in good health.

V gene TRBV5-1 combines with J gene TRBJ2-5, with D unclear. Deletions cut 0 bases from V and 2 bases from J, with 5 bases between. This CDR3 spans 13 amino acids. Per germline, CDR1 SGHRS and CDR2 YFSETQ. The chain's CDR3 is CASSLAPQETQYF. CDR3 sequence (DNA): TGCGCCAGCAGCTTGGCACCTCAAGAGACCCAGTACTTC.

The chain joins TRBV10-3 to TRBJ2-1; 9 nucleotides align to TRBD2. CDR3 size: 19 residues. Germline lookup yields CDR1 ENHRY and CDR2 SYGVKD. V was pared by 6 bases and J by 0 bases, with 15 bases of the junction left unmatched. CDR3 loop: CAISPGGAGGASSYNEQFF. The CDR3 DNA reads TGTGCCATCAGCCCCGGAGGAGCGGGAGGAGCGAGCTCCTACAATGAGCAGTTCTTC.

This chain links TRBV13 with TRBJ2-7; D perhaps matches TRBD1 (6 bases). Germline loops: CDR1 PRHDT, CDR2 FYEKMQ (reference sequence). There are 15 residues in the CDR3. V was shortened by 5 bases and J by 3 bases, with 17 bases between the two germline ends. Written as DNA, the CDR3 is TGTGCCAGCAGCGGGCCTTCCGGGACAAACTACGAGCAGTACTTC. It specifies CASSGPSGTNYEQYF.

This clone was seen just once. V usage is TRBV6-5 and J usage is TRBJ2-5; 8 nucleotides line up with TRBD2. The CDR3 has 15 amino acids. Germline trimming cut 5 bases from V and 5 bases from J; bases unmatched to any gene: 10. Germline V gene lookup returns CDR1 MNHEY and CDR2 SVGAGI. The CDR3 sequence: CASSVSGIFGETQYF. CDR3 nucleotides: TGTGCCAGCAGTGTTAGCGGGATTTTCGGGGAGACCCAGTACTTC.

This CDR3 reads CASSEGTGYGYTF. CDR3 coding DNA: TGTGCCAGCAGTGAAGGGACAGGGTACGGCTACACCTTC. The J gene is TRBJ1-2, the V gene TRBV6-1, with 8 positions matching TRBD1. Trimming took 1 base from V and 8 from J; bases not matched to a gene: 3. This CDR3 is 13 amino acids long. Germline V lookup: CDR1 MNHNS, CDR2 SASEGT.

The CDR3 DNA is TGTGCCAGCAGCCAATTTCAGGGGGCGAGGGCTGAAGCTTTCTTT. Protein product: CASSQFQGARAEAFF. The chain combines TRBV14 with TRBJ1-1; 8 nucleotides line up with TRBD1. Unmatched junction bases numbered 8, after V lost 2 bases and J lost 6 bases. The V gene's germline CDR1 is SGHDN and CDR2 FVKESK. The CDR3 has 15 amino acids.

This clone was detected only a few times. The chain recombines TRBV6-1 with TRBJ1-2; possibly TRBD1 for D (5 bases). Per germline, CDR1 MNHNS and CDR2 SASEGT. This CDR3 region has 14 residues. Trimming took off 4 bases at V and 4 bases at J, with 13 bases between the two ends. The CDR3 bases are TGTGCCAGCAGTGGCCGACAGATCTTCTATGGCTACACCTTC. Translation gives CASSGRQIFYGYTF.

The J gene is TRBJ2-1, the V gene TRBV10-3, with TRBD1 identical over 7 bases. Unmatched junction bases numbered 2, after V lost 6 bases and J lost 6 bases. CDR3 length: 12 residues. Germline CDR1 reads ENHRY; CDR2 reads SYGVKD. CDR3 bases: TGTGCCATCAGGGGGACAGCCAATGAGCAGTTCTTC. It encodes CAIRGTANEQFF.

This clone was detected only once. The chain recombines TRBV15 with TRBJ1-1; no clear D. The CDR3 loop spans 14 amino acids. The germline V gene encodes CDR1 LNHNV and CDR2 YYDKDF (reference sequence). Trimming took off 1 base at V and 6 bases at J, with 12 bases between the two ends. As DNA, the CDR3 is TGTGCCACCAGCAGAGGGCAAGGGTGGGCTGAAGCTTTCTTT. Protein sequence: CATSRGQGWAEAFF.

The rearrangement joins TRBV19 to TRBJ2-2; D is possibly TRBD2 (5 bases). Trimming took off 5 bases at V and 6 bases at J, with 16 bases between the two ends. This CDR3 contains 15 residues. Per the germline V gene, CDR1 is LNHDA and CDR2 is SQIVND (reference sequence). In nucleotides, the CDR3 is TGTGCCAGTAGTCCCCTAGGGCAGCGGCCCGGGGAGCTGTTTTTT. This encodes CASSPLGQRPGELFF.

This clone was observed a few times. The chain recombines TRBV5-6 with TRBJ2-2; no definite D call. V lost 6 bases and J lost 8, with 11 bases in between. The CDR3 contains 12 residues. Germline-derived CDR1 and CDR2 are SGHDT and YYEEEE. The CDR3: CASNRVTGELFF. As DNA, the CDR3 is TGTGCCAGCAACAGAGTGACGGGGGAGCTGTTTTTT.

V gene TRBV10-3 combines with J gene TRBJ1-6; a possible D gene is TRBD1 (6 bases). Trimming took off 10 bases at V and 10 bases at J, with 20 bases between the two ends. The CDR3 totals 14 residues. The V gene's germline CDR1 is ENHRY and CDR2 SYGVKD. The CDR3 region is CATRGGQGESPLHF. The CDR3 nucleotides read TGTGCCACCCGTGGGGGACAAGGGGAATCACCCCTCCACTTT.

The CDR3 is CASSHGQGDQPQHF. DNA of the CDR3: TGCGCCAGCAGCCATGGACAGGGGGATCAGCCCCAGCATTTT. The chain is built from TRBV5-1 and TRBJ1-5; 10 bases agree with TRBD1. Germline values: CDR1 SGHRS, CDR2 YFSETQ. The CDR3 is made up of 14 amino acids. Trimming cost V 4 bases and J 5 bases; bases outside gene matches: 3.

V usage is TRBV7-8 and J usage is TRBJ2-5; D call uncertain. The CDR3 is 14 residues long. The ends were cut back, 5 bases at V and 2 bases at J, with 12 bases in the middle. Germline loops: CDR1 SGHVS, CDR2 FQNEAQ. CDR3 region: CASSTRNIQETQYF. CDR3 bases: TGTGCCAGCAGCACCAGGAATATACAAGAGACCCAGTACTTC.

The chain links TRBV5-1 to TRBJ2-2; TRBD1 matches at 8 bases. V shed 1 base, J shed 3 bases, and the junction held 8 bases outside the gene matches. The CDR3 totals 17 residues. Germline V lookup: CDR1 SGHRS, CDR2 YFSETQ. The DNA for the CDR3 is TGCGCCAGCAGCTTGCACCCAGGGGGCGCGGACACCGGGGAGCTGTTTTTT. It codes for CASSLHPGGADTGELFF.

The chain links TRBV27 to TRBJ1-2; 8 positions agree with TRBD1. V dropped 4 bases and J dropped 2; count of bases not matched to a gene: 0. The CDR3 runs 13 residues. Germline CDR1 is MNHEY and CDR2 is SMNVEV (reference sequence). The CDR3 here is CASSWTGNYGYTF. The CDR3, as DNA: TGTGCCAGCAGTTGGACAGGGAACTATGGCTACACCTTC.

This clone was detected a few times. The J gene is TRBJ1-2, the V gene TRBV4-1, with 7 bases matching TRBD1. Trimming cost V 3 bases and J 2 bases; bases outside gene matches: 12. Per the germline V gene, CDR1 is MGHRA and CDR2 is YSYEKL. This CDR3 contains 17 residues. The CDR3 is CASSQTPNRGTNYGYTF. Here the CDR3 DNA reads TGCGCCAGCAGCCAGACCCCGAACAGGGGCACCAACTATGGCTACACCTTC.

Of note for this clone: Other DNA sequences in this sample translate to the same CDR3. The V call is TRBV10-1, the J call TRBJ2-3; D is unclear. There are 13 residues in the CDR3. V gave up 0 bases and J gave up 6 bases, with 7 bases separating them. The germline CDR1 and CDR2 sequences are WNHNN and SYGVQD (reference sequence). DNA of the CDR3: TGCGCCAGCAGTGAGTCGCGTCGTGATACGCAGTATTTT. The encoded protein is CASSESRRDTQYF.

In DNA form, the CDR3 reads TGTGCCAGCAGAAGGACTCGGGGTGAGCAGTTCTTC. Its translation: CASRRTRGEQFF. The genes are TRBV28 and TRBJ2-1; tentative D call: TRBD2 (5 bases). The CDR3 covers 12 residues. Trimming left V 6 bases short and J 9 bases short, with 12 bases between. Germline assignment: CDR1 MDHEN and CDR2 SYDVKM. Based on the CDR3 plus reference TRBV28 and TRBJ2-1, the full variable domain is DVKVTQSSRYLVKRTGEKVFLECVQDMDHENMFWYRQDPGLGLRLIYFSYDVKMKEKGDIPEGYSVSREKKERFSLILESASTNQTSMYLCASRRTRGEQFFGPGTRLTVL.

The rearrangement links TRBV11-2 to TRBJ2-1, with 9 bases fitting TRBD2. This CDR3 is 15 amino acids long. The trim removed 4 bases at V and 4 bases at J, leaving 5 bases unmatched. Per germline, CDR1 SGHAT and CDR2 FQNNGV. CDR3 bases: TGTGCCAGCAGCTCACTAGCGGGTGGATACAATGAGCAGTTCTTC. Its protein product is CASSSLAGGYNEQFF.

This clone was found a few times. This chain connects TRBV18 to TRBJ1-2; 12 nucleotides line up with TRBD1. With V trimmed by 1 base and J by 6 bases, 6 bases remained unmatched. The CDR3 runs to 16 residues. Germline-derived CDR1 and CDR2 are KGHSH and LQKENI. The CDR3 here is CASSPQGTGGWDGYTF. The CDR3 DNA reads as TGTGCCAGCTCACCACAAGGGACAGGGGGCTGGGATGGCTACACCTTC.

The chain uses TRBV10-3 and TRBJ2-6; D is ambiguous. Trimming removed 3 bases from V and 1 base from J, with 4 bases in between. The CDR3 extends over 14 amino acids. Germline V lookup: CDR1 ENHRY, CDR2 SYGVKD. The CDR3 region has the DNA TGTGCCATCAGTGACCCTTCTGGGGCCAACGTCCTGACTTTC. As protein: CAISDPSGANVLTF.

This clone was observed a handful of times. The chain carries TRBV4-1 and TRBJ1-2, with D unresolved. Per germline, CDR1 MGHRA and CDR2 YSYEKL. With 1 base removed from V and 3 bases from J, the gap between germline ends came to 12 bases. CDR3 length equals 15 residues. The CDR3 DNA reads as TGCGCCAGCAGCCAAGGACCGACCAGTGACTATGGCTACACCTTC. Its protein product is CASSQGPTSDYGYTF.

The chain has TRBV7-2 and TRBJ2-1, with a weak D call TRBD2 (7 bases). Germline lookup yields CDR1 SGHTA and CDR2 FQGNSA. The V end was cut by 5 bases, the J end by 13 bases, with 24 bases between. The CDR3 totals 15 residues. The CDR3 here is CASSPTPAAGARQFF. In DNA form, the CDR3 reads TGTGCCAGCAGCCCCACCCCAGCGGCGGGGGCTCGACAGTTCTTC. Together with reference TRBV7-2 and TRBJ2-1, the CDR3 gives the full variable domain: GAGVSQSPSNKVTEKGKDVELRCDPISGHTALYWYRQSLGQGLEFLIYFQGNSAPDKSGLPSDRFSAERTGGSVSTLTIQRTQQEDSAVYLCASSPTPAAGARQFFGPGTRLTVL.